The 22 T cell receptor beta chains below were found in one sample sequenced in a study of molecular identifiers for immune sequencing clone quantification listed by TCRdb under 2018. Library preparation employed PCR. These reads were obtained on a NextSeq 500. TCRdb redid the processing of the public reads, applying fastp at Q25 and MiXCR, and retained in-frame beta chains. For every CDR3 protein sequence, its rows merge into one entry that carries the most common genes and DNA. Here the sample has 490,000 or so distinct CDR3 sequences; roughly 24% occur a single time. The ten largest clones take up around 0.76% of the sample. Sequences were obtained from naive CD8+ T cells from blood, with Jurkat cell RNA spiked in. The cell subset or site label corresponds to: FACS-sorted CD8+CD4-CCR7+CD45RA+ naive T cells. The source is a human donor in good health. Some libraries in this study had Jurkat cell RNA spiked in.

For this clonotype: A much larger clone differs from this one at a single base, so this may be a read error. V is TRBV25-1 and J is TRBJ2-7, with TRBD2 identical over 10 bases. This CDR3 spans 14 amino acids. Germline V gene sequence: CDR1 MGHDK, CDR2 SYGVNS. The CDR3 DNA reads as TGTGCCAGCAGTGTCACTAGCGGGGACTACAAGCAGTACTTC. Amino acids: CASSVTSGDYKQYF.

The chain is built from TRBV11-3 and TRBJ2-3; D remains ambiguous. Germline assignment: CDR1 SGHNT and CDR2 YENEEA. The length of the CDR3 is 13 residues. V was clipped by 4 bases and J by 2 bases, with 7 bases between them. The CDR3: CASSSLFTDTQYF. The DNA for the CDR3 is TGTGCCAGCAGCTCCTTGTTCACAGATACGCAGTATTTT.

Points on this clonotype: A clone one base away is much larger, so this may be a read error. The gene calls are TRBV29-1 and TRBJ1-1; D remains ambiguous. Germline V lookup: CDR1 SQVTM, CDR2 ANQGSEA. The CDR3 length is 12 residues. Trimming pared 0 bases from V and 1 base from J, leaving 3 bases between. The CDR3 spells CSVEEENTEAFF. Here the CDR3 DNA reads TGCAGCGTTGAAGAAGAGAACACTGAAGCTTTCTTT.

V usage is TRBV4-1 and J usage is TRBJ1-5; D uncertain. The CDR3 consists of 15 residues. In germline, CDR1 is MGHRA, CDR2 YSYEKL. The V end lost 7 bases, the J end lost 0 bases, and 13 bases lay between the germline ends. The CDR3 is CASNPPDYSNQPQHF. CDR3 bases: TGCGCCAGCAACCCGCCAGATTATAGCAATCAGCCCCAGCATTTT.

V and J are TRBV19 and TRBJ2-3, with D unresolved. The CDR3 has 17 amino acids. The V end was cut by 5 bases, the J end by 3 bases, with 21 bases between. Germline values: CDR1 LNHDA, CDR2 SQIVND (reference sequence). CDR3 amino acids: CASSPRPASSLTDTQYF. The CDR3, as DNA: TGTGCCAGTAGTCCTAGGCCGGCAAGCTCACTAACAGATACGCAGTATTTT.

This clonotype was picked up a small number of times. The chain uses TRBV30 and TRBJ1-5; weak D call: TRBD1 (6 bases). Trimming shortened V by 2 bases and J by 3 bases, and 14 bases separated the two germline ends. CDR3 length equals 15 residues. Germline V gene sequence: CDR1 GTSNPN, CDR2 SVGIG (reference sequence). The CDR3 DNA follows: TGTGCCTGGAGTAGTACAGGGTACGACAATCAGCCCCAGCATTTT. Its translation: CAWSSTGYDNQPQHF.

This clonotype was seen at least ten times. V gene TRBV7-6 combines with J gene TRBJ2-7; D gene ambiguous. Germline V gene data show CDR1 as SGHVS and CDR2 as FNYEAQ. The CDR3 spans 14 residues. V was trimmed by 1 base and J by 0 bases, leaving 7 bases between them. CDR3 loop: CASSLEAGSYEQYF. The CDR3 nucleotides read TGTGCCAGCAGCTTAGAGGCAGGCTCCTACGAGCAGTACTTC.

In the case of this clonotype: A single base separates this from a much larger clone, so it may be a read error. The J gene is TRBJ1-1, the V gene TRBV4-1; D is undetermined. Trimming removed 3 bases from V and 7 bases from J, with 12 bases in between. CDR3 length: 13 residues. Germline CDR1 and CDR2: MGHRA and YSYEKL. The CDR3 reads CASSHLREDEAFF. CDR3 nucleotide sequence: TGCGCCAGCAGCCATTTACGGGAGGATGAAGCTTTCTTT.

On this clonotype itself: This may be a read error, as it is one base from a much larger clone. The chain links TRBV28 to TRBJ2-7; tentatively, D is TRBD2 (6 bases). Germline assignment: CDR1 MDHEN and CDR2 SYDVKM. The CDR3 runs to 17 residues. Trimming cost V 5 bases and J 3 bases, with 23 bases left between them. The CDR3 coding sequence is TGTGCCAGCAGTCCTCCCCCCGTATTAGCGGAAGTCTACGAGCAGTACTTC. Translated, it gives CASSPPPVLAEVYEQYF.

This clonotype was picked up a small number of times. The V call is TRBV6-2 or TRBV6-3, the J call TRBJ2-1; D is ambiguous. The V gene's germline CDR1 is MNHEY and CDR2 SVGEGT. There are 17 residues in the CDR3. Trimming stripped 4 bases from V and 4 bases from J, with 20 bases between. In DNA form, the CDR3 reads TGTGCCAGCAGTTTAGTGGAACTGTATAAAGGGTACAATGAGCAGTTCTTC. It is translated as CASSLVELYKGYNEQFF.

The table lists this clonotype with many counts. The gene calls are TRBV20-1 and TRBJ2-7; TRBD1 matches 8 bases. CDR1 and CDR2 from the germline V gene are DFQATT and SNEGSKA (reference sequence). This CDR3 region has 12 residues. With V trimmed by 3 bases and J by 6 bases, 4 bases remained unmatched. The CDR3 sequence is CSARDRAAEQYF. The CDR3 nucleotides read TGCAGTGCTAGGGACAGGGCCGCCGAGCAGTACTTC.

A remark on this clonotype: With a much larger clone just one base away, this may be a read error. The chain carries TRBV28 and TRBJ1-3; no clear D. The CDR3 runs 16 residues. Germline V gene lookup returns CDR1 MDHEN and CDR2 SYDVKM. CDR3 coding DNA: TGTGCCAGCAGCCCAGACGGCGTCAGCTCTGGAGACACCATATATTTT. Its protein is CASSPDGVSSGDTIYF. Drawing the rest from reference TRBV28 and TRBJ1-3, the complete variable domain is DVKVTQSSRYLVKRTGEKVFLECVQDMDHENMFWYRQDPGLGLRLIYFSYDVKMKEKGDIPEGYSVSREKKERFSLILESASTNQTSMYLCASSPDGVSSGDTIYFGEGSWLTVV.

The rearrangement links TRBV28 to TRBJ1-1, with D possibly TRBD1 on 6 matching bases. This CDR3 spans 16 amino acids. Germline CDR1 is MDHEN and CDR2 is SYDVKM. Trimming took off 4 bases at V and 1 base at J, with 16 bases between the two ends. For the CDR3, the DNA is TGTGCCAGCAGTTACCGACAGGCCCTAAAGAACACTGAAGCTTTCTTT. Translating gives CASSYRQALKNTEAFF.

Details on this clonotype: This may stem from a read error, because a much larger clone lies one nucleotide away. The chain combines TRBV11-2 with TRBJ2-4, with D unclear. CDR3 size: 13 residues. Germline V gives CDR1 SGHAT, CDR2 FQNNGV. Trimming shortened V by 5 bases and J by 9 bases, and 14 bases separated the two germline ends. CDR3 sequence reads: CASSPTLETIQYF. Written as DNA, the CDR3 is TGTGCCAGCAGCCCTACCTTAGAAACCATTCAGTACTTC.

This clonotype was detected a few times. The chain uses TRBV19 and TRBJ2-1; TRBD1 or TRBD2 may be the D gene (5 bases each). CDR1 LNHDA and CDR2 SQIVND come from the germline V gene (reference sequence). Between the trimmed V and J ends, which lost 1 base and 8 bases, there was a span of 15 bases. This CDR3 spans 15 amino acids. The CDR3 region is CASSIVPMGVHEQFF. The CDR3 DNA sequence: TGTGCCAGTAGTATAGTTCCTATGGGGGTCCATGAGCAGTTCTTC.

V and J are TRBV2 and TRBJ2-3, with TRBD1 matching 7 bases. This CDR3 comprises 15 residues. The ends lost 4 bases at V and 0 bases at J; junction bases unmatched: 4. Germline CDR1 SNHLY, CDR2 FYNNEI. The CDR3 DNA reads as TGTGCCAGCAGTGCAGGGGGACATAGCACAGATACGCAGTATTTT. It translates to CASSAGGHSTDTQYF.

This clonotype was found many times. The chain has TRBV29-1 and TRBJ1-2; D possibly corresponds to TRBD1 (5 bases). CDR1 is SQVTM and CDR2 is ANQGSEA in the germline V gene. The CDR3 spans 14 residues. V lost 5 bases, J lost 0 bases, and 13 bases lay in between. The CDR3 sequence is CSVISQGTNYGYTF. The CDR3 DNA follows: TGCAGCGTTATAAGTCAGGGAACTAACTATGGCTACACCTTC.

The table lists this clonotype with a few counts. With a much larger clone just one base away, this may be a read error. This rearrangement joins TRBV5-1 to TRBJ2-7; D is uncertain. V lost 3 bases to trimming and J lost 5 bases, with 12 bases between them. The CDR3 length is 13 residues. Looked up from germline, CDR1 is SGHRS and CDR2 is YFSETQ. The DNA of the CDR3 is TGCGCCAGCAGCTACGCCCGGTTCCACGAGCAGTACTTC. Encoded protein: CASSYARFHEQYF. Combining the CDR3 with reference TRBV5-1 and TRBJ2-7 gives the whole variable domain KAGVTQTPRYLIKTRGQQVTLSCSPISGHRSVSWYQQTPGQGLQFLFEYFSETQRNKGNFPGRFSGRQFSNSRSEMNVSTLELGDSALYLCASSYARFHEQYFGPGTRLTVT.

Note on this clonotype: At one end, the junction sequence differs from germline, possibly due to a read error. V is TRBV2 and J is TRBJ2-7; the match to TRBD2 covers 7 bases. The length of the CDR3 is 14 residues. Germline V gives CDR1 SNHLY, CDR2 FYNNEI. CDR3 DNA: TGTGCCAGCAGTTCAAGACTAGCCCCCCGCGAGCGGTACTTC. Protein: CASSSRLAPRERYF.

There are many counts of this clonotype. This sequence joins TRBV7-9 and TRBJ2-3; D unresolved. This CDR3 region has 12 residues. Germline loops: CDR1 SEHNR, CDR2 FQNEAQ (reference sequence). The V gene lost 1 base and the J gene lost 9 bases, with 8 bases spanning the gap. CDR3 DNA sequence: TGTGCCAGCAGCTTAGTGGACGGGACGCAGTATTTT. Protein sequence: CASSLVDGTQYF.

The V gene is TRBV4-1, the J gene TRBJ1-1; no firm D call. The germline CDR1 and CDR2 sequences are MGHRA and YSYEKL. CDR3 size: 11 residues. Trimming cost V 6 bases and J 3 bases, with 5 bases left between them. The DNA for the CDR3 is TGCGCCAGCAGGGATTACACTGAAGCTTTCTTT. Residues: CASRDYTEAFF.

This clonotype has at least ten counts. V and J are TRBV7-9 and TRBJ2-1, with a tentative D call TRBD1 (6 bases). This CDR3 contains 12 residues. The V gene lost 6 bases and the J gene lost 4 bases, with 7 bases spanning the gap. Germline CDR1 SEHNR, CDR2 FQNEAQ (reference sequence). CDR3 DNA sequence: TGTGCCAGCAGGACAGGATACAATGAGCAGTTCTTC. It encodes CASRTGYNEQFF.